Listed below are T cell receptor beta chains from one sample, sequenced in a study of blood T cell repertoires in COVID-19. Clones were read by immunoSEQ multiplex PCR, and TCRdb kept only the in-frame ones, dropping some. Of 250,000 to 300,000 clones in the sample, 65% to 90% were seen once. The specimen was peripheral blood. All receptors come from a woman aged 55-70 years with active or convalescent COVID-19. Each CDR3 is given with its conserved first and last residue. The D gene is left open where the match is weak. Size tells how often a clone was seen (once, few, many) or the class of an expanded clone, and some rows leave it out.

size: NA
D: NA
J: TRBJ2-3
V: TRBV9
DNA: TGTGCCAGCAGCGTACCCCCTGGGGGGACTAGCACAGATACGCAGTATTTT
CDR3: CASSVPPGGTSTDTQYF

size: NA
D: TRBD2
J: TRBJ2-3
V: TRBV4-1
DNA: TGCGCCAGCAGTCATGCCAGCGGGGGACGGGATACGCAGTATTTT
CDR3: CASSHASGGRDTQYF

size: NA
D: NA
J: TRBJ1-1
V: TRBV11-2
DNA: TGTGCCAGCAGCTCCCAGGGGAACACTGAAGCTTTCTTT
CDR3: CASSSQGNTEAFF

size: NA
D: NA
J: TRBJ1-1
V: TRBV2
DNA: TGTGCCAGCAGTCGCGCAGGGGACACTGAAGCTTTCTTT
CDR3: CASSRAGDTEAFF

size: NA
D: NA
J: TRBJ1-4
V: TRBV2
DNA: TGTGCCAGCAGTCCTCTGGGCCCGACGACGCAAGAAAAACTGTTTTTT
CDR3: CASSPLGPTTQEKLFF

size: NA
D: TRBD2
J: TRBJ2-6
V: TRBV5-1
DNA: TGCGCCAGCAGCGGGACTAGCGGGGGGGCTGGGGCCAACGTCCTGACTTTC
CDR3: CASSGTSGGAGANVLTF

size: NA
D: NA
J: TRBJ1-1
V: TRBV9
DNA: TGTGCCAGCAGCCGGGCGGGAACTGAAGCTTTCTTT
CDR3: CASSRAGTEAFF

size: few
D: TRBD1
J: TRBJ2-7
V: TRBV11-3
DNA: TGTGCCAGCAGCTTCGGCGGGGACAGGGACGAGCAGTACTTC
CDR3: CASSFGGDRDEQYF

size: NA
D: NA
J: TRBJ1-2
V: TRBV29-1
DNA: TGCAGCGTTAGCATTGCTAACTATGGCTACACCTTC
CDR3: CSVSIANYGYTF

size: NA
D: NA
J: TRBJ2-7
V: TRBV11-2
DNA: TGTGCCAGCAGACCCGGGGTCCGGAGACACGAGCAGTACTTC
CDR3: CASRPGVRRHEQYF

size: NA
D: TRBD1
J: TRBJ1-6
V: TRBV5-1
DNA: TGCGCCAGCAGCTTGTCGACAGGGGGCAATTCACCCCTCCACTTT
CDR3: CASSLSTGGNSPLHF

size: NA
D: TRBD1
J: TRBJ1-2
V: TRBV25-1
DNA: TGTGCCAGCAGTGAACACGGGACAGGTGGGGGCTACACCTTC
CDR3: CASSEHGTGGGYTF

size: NA
D: NA
J: TRBJ2-3
V: TRBV7-9
DNA: TGTGCCAGCAGCGTAATCTTAGGGGGAGCTAGCACAGATACGCAGTATTTT
CDR3: CASSVILGGASTDTQYF

size: once
D: NA
J: TRBJ1-1
V: TRBV18
DNA: TGTGCCAGCTCACCACGAGTAACAGCTATGAACACTGAAGCTTTCTTT
CDR3: CASSPRVTAMNTEAFF

size: NA
D: TRBD1
J: TRBJ1-5
V: TRBV18
DNA: TGTGCCAGCTCGCTGGAACAGGGGCATGGCAATCAGCCCCAGCATTTT
CDR3: CASSLEQGHGNQPQHF

size: once
D: TRBD1
J: TRBJ1-2
V: TRBV15
DNA: TGTGCCACCAGCAGCCACGGGACAGCTAACTATGGCTACACCTTC
CDR3: CATSSHGTANYGYTF

size: NA
D: NA
J: TRBJ2-3
V: TRBV2
DNA: TGTGCCAGCAGTGAATCTAGGGGGAGCACAGATACGCAGTATTTT
CDR3: CASSESRGSTDTQYF

size: NA
D: NA
J: TRBJ1-1
V: TRBV14
DNA: TGTGCCAGCAGCGCCCAGGTGAACACTGAAGCTTTCTTT
CDR3: CASSAQVNTEAFF

size: NA
D: TRBD1
J: TRBJ2-3
V: TRBV4-3
DNA: TGCGCCAGCAGCTCGATGGACAGGGGGGTAGCAGATACGCAGTATTTT
CDR3: CASSSMDRGVADTQYF

size: NA
D: NA
J: TRBJ1-6
V: TRBV6-5
DNA: TGTGCCAGCTGGCCCCCGGGACTCGGGGGGCCCCTCCACTTT
CDR3: CASWPPGLGGPLHF

size: NA
D: NA
J: TRBJ1-6
V: TRBV5-6
DNA: TGTGCCAGCAGCCCGCGGGGGGGCGAAGATAATTCACCCCTCCACTTT
CDR3: CASSPRGGEDNSPLHF

size: few
D: NA
J: TRBJ1-5
V: TRBV30
DNA: TGTGCCTGGAGTGACACAGGGCGTCCTAATCAGCCCCAGCATTTT
CDR3: CAWSDTGRPNQPQHF

size: NA
D: NA
J: TRBJ2-7
V: TRBV18
DNA: TGTGCCAGCTCCTCGAGTGGCGAGCAGTACTTC
CDR3: CASSSSGEQYF

size: NA
D: NA
J: TRBJ2-1
V: TRBV4-1
DNA: TGCGCCAGCAGCCACAGGGTCGGTGAGCAGTTCTTC
CDR3: CASSHRVGEQFF

size: NA
D: TRBD1
J: TRBJ2-5
V: TRBV7-2
DNA: TGTGCCAGCAGCTCCTACAGGGGGGTGGGGACCCAGTACTTC
CDR3: CASSSYRGVGTQYF

size: once
D: NA
J: TRBJ2-7
V: TRBV12-3/TRBV12-4
DNA: TGTGCCAGCAGGAATACAGGGACCTACGAGCAGTACTTC
CDR3: CASRNTGTYEQYF

size: NA
D: NA
J: TRBJ2-7
V: TRBV7-2
DNA: TGTGCCAGCAGCCTCGGAGGGGCGCGACGCGAGCAGTACTTC
CDR3: CASSLGGARREQYF

size: NA
D: TRBD1
J: TRBJ1-1
V: TRBV5-6
DNA: TGTGCCAGCAGCGCCCAGGGACAGGGGTTGGAGAACACTGAAGCTTTCTTT
CDR3: CASSAQGQGLENTEAFF

size: NA
D: TRBD1
J: TRBJ2-7
V: TRBV9
DNA: TGTGCCAGCAGGCCGAGCCAACAGGGGGCAGGCAACGAGCAGTACTTC
CDR3: CASRPSQQGAGNEQYF

size: NA
D: NA
J: TRBJ1-1
V: TRBV28
DNA: TGTGCCAGCAGTTTAGGTCAGGGGAACACTGAAGCTTTCTTT
CDR3: CASSLGQGNTEAFF

size: NA
D: NA
J: TRBJ1-6
V: TRBV4-2
DNA: TGTGCCAGCAGCCAAGATCTTGGCAGGGCTTCACCCCTCCACTTT
CDR3: CASSQDLGRASPLHF

size: NA
D: TRBD2
J: TRBJ2-1
V: TRBV5-4
DNA: TGTGCCAGCAGCCCCGGGGGAGGGAGGGTCCCCACAGGCATCTACAATGAGCAGTTCTTC
CDR3: CASSPGGGRVPTGIYNEQFF

size: NA
D: NA
J: TRBJ1-3
V: TRBV5-1
DNA: TGCGCCAGCAGCTTGGAACAGGGAGGGACTGGAAACACCATATATTTT
CDR3: CASSLEQGGTGNTIYF

size: once
D: TRBD1
J: TRBJ1-3
V: TRBV11-2
DNA: TGTGCCAGCAGCTTAGTCGGGACAGGGGCATCTGGAAACACCATATATTTT
CDR3: CASSLVGTGASGNTIYF

size: once
D: NA
J: TRBJ1-2
V: TRBV5-6
DNA: TGTGCCAGCAGGATGTCCCTACAGGGTGGCTACACCTTC
CDR3: CASRMSLQGGYTF

size: once
D: NA
J: TRBJ1-5
V: TRBV11-2
DNA: TGTGCCAGCAGCCCAGGGGTCGGCAGGGCATTTAATCAGCCCCAGCATTTT
CDR3: CASSPGVGRAFNQPQHF

size: NA
D: NA
J: TRBJ1-1
V: TRBV9
DNA: TGTGCCAGCAGCGTAGAAGACAGCAACACTGAAGCTTTCTTT
CDR3: CASSVEDSNTEAFF

size: NA
D: TRBD1
J: TRBJ1-2
V: TRBV4-1
DNA: TGCGCCAGCAGCGACCCGGTGAGGGACAGAAACTATGGCTACACCTTC
CDR3: CASSDPVRDRNYGYTF

size: NA
D: TRBD2
J: TRBJ2-2
V: TRBV6-6
DNA: TGTGCCAGCAGTCCCGTGCCCGGGGGGATCACCGGGGAGCTGTTTTTT
CDR3: CASSPVPGGITGELFF

size: NA
D: NA
J: TRBJ1-1
V: TRBV6-5
DNA: TGTGCCAGCAGTCCTACAGGGAACACTGAAGCTTTCTTT
CDR3: CASSPTGNTEAFF

size: NA
D: TRBD2
J: TRBJ2-7
V: TRBV11-2
DNA: TGTGCCAGCAGCTTAGAAGGGAGGCGGGGGATGTCCTACGAGCAGTACTTC
CDR3: CASSLEGRRGMSYEQYF

size: NA
D: NA
J: TRBJ2-1
V: TRBV12-3/TRBV12-4
DNA: TGTGCCAGCACCAGAGGGAATGAGCAGTTCTTC
CDR3: CASTRGNEQFF

size: few
D: TRBD2
J: TRBJ2-5
V: TRBV28
DNA: TGTGCCAGCAGATTCCAGCGGGGCAATCCTAGGGGAGAGACCCAGTACTTC
CDR3: CASRFQRGNPRGETQYF

size: once
D: TRBD1
J: TRBJ1-1
V: TRBV7-2
DNA: TGTGCCAGCAGCTTATGGGGGACAGGGTCGGGCACTGAAGCTTTCTTT
CDR3: CASSLWGTGSGTEAFF

size: NA
D: NA
J: TRBJ2-7
V: TRBV19
DNA: TGTGCCAGTAGTATTCAGGGCCGACAGCACTACGAGCAGTACTTC
CDR3: CASSIQGRQHYEQYF

size: once
D: NA
J: TRBJ1-1
V: TRBV25-1
DNA: TGTGCCAGCGTCAGAGGCGCCTCGAACACTGAAGCTTTCTTT
CDR3: CASVRGASNTEAFF

size: NA
D: TRBD2
J: TRBJ2-2
V: TRBV11-2
DNA: TGTGCCAGCAGCTCTACTAGCGGAGGCGGGGAGCTGTTTTTT
CDR3: CASSSTSGGGELFF

size: NA
D: NA
J: TRBJ1-5
V: TRBV25-1
DNA: TGTGCCAGCAGTGAACGAACAGGGTTTCAGCCCCAGCATTTT
CDR3: CASSERTGFQPQHF

size: NA
D: NA
J: TRBJ2-7
V: TRBV5-4
DNA: TGTGCCAGCAGCTTGGGAGGGTTCTACGAGCAGTACTTC
CDR3: CASSLGGFYEQYF

size: few
D: TRBD2
J: TRBJ2-3
V: TRBV7-3
DNA: TGTGCCAGCAGCTTAAACGGGGGGGCCTCAGATACGCAGTATTTT
CDR3: CASSLNGGASDTQYF

size: few
D: NA
J: TRBJ2-7
V: TRBV12-3/TRBV12-4
DNA: TGTGCCAGCAGCGGGACACTACCCTACGAGCAGTACTTC
CDR3: CASSGTLPYEQYF

size: once
D: NA
J: TRBJ1-3
V: TRBV19
DNA: TGTGCCAGTAGTCAGGGACTGGCGGTTTCTGGAAACACCATATATTTT
CDR3: CASSQGLAVSGNTIYF

size: NA
D: TRBD2
J: TRBJ2-3
V: TRBV10-3
DNA: TGTGCCATCAGGGCTAGCGGGGGGGCTGATACGCAGTATTTT
CDR3: CAIRASGGADTQYF

size: NA
D: NA
J: TRBJ1-2
V: TRBV18
DNA: TGTGCCAGCTCACCAACCCCGGGGATAGAGGGCTATGGCTACACCTTC
CDR3: CASSPTPGIEGYGYTF

size: NA
D: NA
J: TRBJ2-7
V: TRBV20-1
DNA: TGCAGTGCTAGACAGGCCTACGAGCAGTACTTC
CDR3: CSARQAYEQYF

size: few
D: TRBD1
J: TRBJ2-7
V: TRBV2
DNA: TGTGCCGTGCCTACGGGGCCCCCCGGGACAGGGAGCTCCTACGAGCAGTACTTC
CDR3: CAVPTGPPGTGSSYEQYF

size: NA
D: TRBD2
J: TRBJ2-3
V: TRBV19
DNA: TGTGCCAGTAGTACCGACGGGACTAGCAATCCAGATACGCAGTATTTT
CDR3: CASSTDGTSNPDTQYF

size: NA
D: NA
J: TRBJ2-5
V: TRBV4-3
DNA: TGCGCCAGCAGCCAAGACCAGGGGCGCGGGGAGACCCAGTACTTC
CDR3: CASSQDQGRGETQYF

size: few
D: NA
J: TRBJ1-3
V: TRBV7-9
DNA: TGTGCCAGCAGCTCTAGGACAGAGAGCTCTGGAAACACCATATATTTT
CDR3: CASSSRTESSGNTIYF